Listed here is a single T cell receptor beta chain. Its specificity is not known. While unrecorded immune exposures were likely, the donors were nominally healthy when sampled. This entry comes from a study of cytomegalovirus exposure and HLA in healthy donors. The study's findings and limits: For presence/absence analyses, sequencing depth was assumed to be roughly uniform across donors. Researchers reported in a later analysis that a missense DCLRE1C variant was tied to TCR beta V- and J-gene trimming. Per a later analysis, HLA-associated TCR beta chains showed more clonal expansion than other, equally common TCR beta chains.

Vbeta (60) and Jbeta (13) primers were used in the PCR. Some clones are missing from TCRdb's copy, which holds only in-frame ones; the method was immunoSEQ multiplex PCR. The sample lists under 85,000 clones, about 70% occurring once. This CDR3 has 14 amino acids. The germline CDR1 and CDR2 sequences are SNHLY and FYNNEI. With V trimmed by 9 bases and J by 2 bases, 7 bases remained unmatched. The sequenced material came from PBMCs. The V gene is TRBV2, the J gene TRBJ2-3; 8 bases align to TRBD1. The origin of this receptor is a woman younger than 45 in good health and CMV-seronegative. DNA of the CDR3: TGTGCCAGGCCTCAGGGGGCCGACACAGATACGCAGTATTTT. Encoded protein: CARPQGADTDTQYF. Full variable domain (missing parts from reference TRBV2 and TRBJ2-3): EPEVTQTPSHQVTQMGQEVILRCVPISNHLYFYWYRQILGQKVEFLVSFYNNEISEKSEIFDDQFSVERPDGSNFTLKIRSTKLEDSAMYFCARPQGADTDTQYFGPGTRLTVL.